This section outlines one T cell receptor (beta chain) sequence together with its context. Produced via immunoSEQ multiplex PCR; TCRdb's table is partial and in-frame only. The sample lists approximately 100,000 clones; 85% to 90% were seen once. The source of the sample is a study of control samples from healthy donors and cancer patients. Specimen: blood. This receptor was identified in a man aged 30-40 years in good health.

The CDR3 here is CASSSQYTDKAFF. Here the CDR3 DNA reads TGTGCCAGCAGCTCCCAATATACGGACAAAGCTTTCTTT. The chain joins TRBV11-1 to TRBJ1-1; a possible D gene is TRBD1 (5 bases). V was pared by 4 bases and J by 9 bases, with 15 bases between. Germline loops: CDR1 SGHAT, CDR2 FQDESV (reference sequence). This CDR3 is built from 13 residues.